The sequence of this TCR beta chain was determined in a study of CD8+CD57+ T cells in acquired aplastic anemia. Using genomic DNA as the template, TCR beta VDJ and CDR3 profiling was carried out. MiXCR, applied by TCRdb to the reads, yields one record per CDR3 protein. The sample has around 170,000 distinct CDR3 sequences, approximately 50% seen once. For sequencing, patients were chosen who had shown expansion of CD8+CD57+ cells by flow cytometry. The patients, all of them, had severe acquired aplastic anemia. Concerning this clonotype itself: No antigen is known for it.

The V segment lost 0 bases and the J segment 4 bases; nucleotides outside the gene matches: 9. The CDR3 length is 17 residues. The germline V gene encodes CDR1 LNHDA and CDR2 SQIVND (reference sequence). Overall study results and limits: Shared by patients and controls, 25 to 30 CD8+ CDR3s were abundant in patients.

This TCR came from a human donor with aplastic anemia. Sequenced: sorted CD4+, CD8+, or CD8+CD57+ T cells (not recorded which) from PBMCs. This chain joins TRBV19 and TRBJ2-5; 9 positions match TRBD2. CDR3 residues: CASSIDAGGGARETQYF. The CDR3 DNA reads as TGTGCCAGTAGTATAGATGCGGGGGGGGGTGCCCGAGAGACCCAGTACTTC.